These T cell receptor beta chains were read from a single sample in a study of shared clonotypes between healthy human individuals. The protocol was immunoSEQ multiplex PCR, while the TCRdb copy is restricted to in-frame clones and leaves out a portion. Of over 2 million clones listed, around 96% are singletons. Material for sequencing was naive CD8+ T cells sorted from blood. The source is a man between 18 and 35 years old in good health. Each CDR3 is given with its conserved first and last residue. The D gene is left open where the match is weak. The size of a clone is reported for some rows only, either as once, few or many, or as a class for expanded clones.

>.|TRBJ2-5|TRBD1|TRBV6-1
TGTGCCAGCAGGGACAGGGGAAACCAAGAGACCCAGTACTTC
CASRDRGNQETQYF
>.|TRBJ2-1|TRBD2|TRBV7-9
TGTGCCAGCAGCTCGACTAGCGCAGACTCCTACAATGAGCAGTTCTTC
CASSSTSADSYNEQFF
>.|TRBJ2-7|TRBD2|TRBV5-8
TGTGCCAGCAGCTTGGGTAGCGGGGGAACCTACGAGCAGTACTTC
CASSLGSGGTYEQYF
>.|TRBJ2-1|.|TRBV30
TGTGCCTGGAGACACGGAGAGTACAATGAGCAGCTCTTC
CAWRHGEYNEQLF
>.|TRBJ2-7|.|TRBV9
TGTGCCAGCAGCGTAGGCAGGGTCTCAGGCGAGCAGTACTTC
CASSVGRVSGEQYF
>.|TRBJ2-7|TRBD2|TRBV7-8
TGTGCCAGCAGCTTAGCGCCCTTTGGGGGGGCCTACGAGCAGTACTTC
CASSLAPFGGAYEQYF
>once|TRBJ2-7|TRBD2|TRBV10-1
TGCGCCAGCAGTCGACTAGCGGGAGGGCTCTCACTTGGGCAGTACTTC
CASSRLAGGLSLGQYF
>.|TRBJ2-3|.|TRBV6-1
TGTGCCAGCAGTGAAGTGGGACCCCTTGTCATGACTGATACGCAGTATTTT
CASSEVGPLVMTDTQYF
>.|TRBJ2-1|.|TRBV7-8
TGTGCCAGCAGCTTATGGGGCGATGAGCAGTTCTTC
CASSLWGDEQFF
>.|TRBJ2-7|TRBD1|TRBV13
TGTGCCAGCAGTTATAAGGGGACAGAGGGAATGTACGAGCAGTACTTC
CASSYKGTEGMYEQYF
>.|TRBJ2-7|.|TRBV6-1
TGTGCCAGCAGTGTAAGCGGGCCATCCTACGAGCAGTACTTC
CASSVSGPSYEQYF
>.|TRBJ2-5|TRBD2|TRBV9
TGTGCCAGCAGCGTAGGTTCGGGGGGGCTTGAGACCCAGTACTTC
CASSVGSGGLETQYF
>.|TRBJ1-2|TRBD1|TRBV4-2
TGTGCCAGCAGCCAAGAGAGTTTTGGGACAGGGGTATATGGCTACACCTTC
CASSQESFGTGVYGYTF
>.|TRBJ2-3|.|TRBV20-1
TGCAGTGCTAGGAGCTCGGATACGCAGTATTTT
CSARSSDTQYF
>.|TRBJ2-7|.|TRBV4-1
TGCGCCAGCAGCCACCAGGGGAGTGAGCAGTACTTC
CASSHQGSEQYF
>.|TRBJ1-2|.|TRBV6-5
TGTGCCAGCAGTTACGGTCCACTGCGGGGCTACACCTTC
CASSYGPLRGYTF
>once|TRBJ2-7|TRBD2|TRBV28
TGTGCCAGCAGTTTATACGTGGGAGGGCCTCAAGAGCAGTACTTC
CASSLYVGGPQEQYF
>.|TRBJ1-5|.|TRBV6-4
TGTGCCAGCAGGGTCGGAAAAGGGAGGAGCAATCAGCCCCAGCATTTT
CASRVGKGRSNQPQHF
>.|TRBJ2-5|.|TRBV9
TGTGCCAGCAGCGGGGCCGAGGAGACCCAGTACTTC
CASSGAEETQYF
>.|TRBJ2-5|.|TRBV7-9
TGTGCCAGCAGCTTAGTTTTTGGAGAGACCCAGTACTTC
CASSLVFGETQYF
>.|TRBJ2-3|TRBD2|TRBV27
TGTGCCAGCAGCCTCGGGACTAGCGGGGAGAGAGATACGCAGTATTTT
CASSLGTSGERDTQYF
>.|TRBJ2-7|TRBD1|TRBV7-9
TGTGCCAGCAGCTCATCCGGGACAGCTTCCTACGAGCAGTACTTC
CASSSSGTASYEQYF
>.|TRBJ1-3|.|TRBV27
TGTGCCAGCAGTCTGGGGGAGATGGGGCCCATATATTTT
CASSLGEMGPIYF
>.|TRBJ1-1|.|TRBV4-1
TGCGCCAGCAGCCAAGTGGCAGGAGCGGACACTGAAGCTTTCTTT
CASSQVAGADTEAFF
>few|TRBJ1-6|TRBD1|TRBV5-5
TGTGCCAGCAGCTTGGGACAGGGCTCACCCCTCCACTTT
CASSLGQGSPLHF
>.|TRBJ1-6|.|TRBV10-3
TGTGCCATCAGTGAGTCGACGCTTATGGGCAGCGCAAATTCACCCCTCCACTTT
CAISESTLMGSANSPLHF
>many|TRBJ2-2|.|TRBV9
TGTGCCAGCAGCGTAGGCGGGAACACCGGGGAGCTGTTTTTT
CASSVGGNTGELFF
>once|TRBJ2-5|.|TRBV9
TGTGCCAGCAGCCGGGACGCCCCCGAGACCCAGTACTTC
CASSRDAPETQYF
>.|TRBJ2-2|TRBD1|TRBV25-1
TGTGCCAGCAGGACAGGGCCCGGGGAGCTGTTTTTT
CASRTGPGELFF
>.|TRBJ2-2|.|TRBV28
TGTGCCAGCAGTTTAGACCAAGGGGAGCTGTTTTTT
CASSLDQGELFF
>.|TRBJ2-7|.|TRBV5-4
TGTGCCAGCAGCTCCCATAACGAGCAGTACTTC
CASSSHNEQYF
>.|TRBJ2-5|TRBD2|TRBV11-2
TGTGCCAGCAGTTTAGCGGGGGAGTACCAAGAGACCCAGTACTTC
CASSLAGEYQETQYF
>.|TRBJ2-3|TRBD1|TRBV5-4
TGTGCCAGCAGCTTGGTGTCAGGGGGCGCAGATACGCAGTATTTT
CASSLVSGGADTQYF
>once|TRBJ2-7|.|TRBV10-3
TGTGCCATCAGTGGAGCCTCGACAGAAGACTCCTACGAGCAGTACTTC
CAISGASTEDSYEQYF
>.|TRBJ2-7|TRBD2|TRBV4-1
TGCGCCAGCAGCCACCCGGGGGGGATGGGTGAGCAGTACTTC
CASSHPGGMGEQYF
>.|TRBJ1-4|.|TRBV6-5
TGTGCCAGCAGTCACAACCAGGTTAATGAAAAACTGTTTTTT
CASSHNQVNEKLFF
>.|TRBJ2-7|TRBD2|TRBV29-1
TGCAGCGTTCTGAAAGCCAGCGGGAGCTACGAGCAGTACTTC
CSVLKASGSYEQYF
>.|TRBJ2-3|TRBD2|TRBV5-1
TGCGCCAGCAGCGCGGCCCTAGCGGCGACAGATACGCAGTATTTT
CASSAALAATDTQYF
>.|TRBJ1-2|.|TRBV9
TGTGCCAGCAGCGAAGGCAGGCATGGCTACACCTTC
CASSEGRHGYTF
>.|TRBJ2-7|.|TRBV5-6
TGTGCCAGCAGCTACACCAGGGCCGACTACGAGCAGTACTTC
CASSYTRADYEQYF
>.|TRBJ1-2|TRBD1|TRBV6-5
TGTGCCAGCAGGAACCCAGGGGGCCCTATTGGCTACACCTTC
CASRNPGGPIGYTF